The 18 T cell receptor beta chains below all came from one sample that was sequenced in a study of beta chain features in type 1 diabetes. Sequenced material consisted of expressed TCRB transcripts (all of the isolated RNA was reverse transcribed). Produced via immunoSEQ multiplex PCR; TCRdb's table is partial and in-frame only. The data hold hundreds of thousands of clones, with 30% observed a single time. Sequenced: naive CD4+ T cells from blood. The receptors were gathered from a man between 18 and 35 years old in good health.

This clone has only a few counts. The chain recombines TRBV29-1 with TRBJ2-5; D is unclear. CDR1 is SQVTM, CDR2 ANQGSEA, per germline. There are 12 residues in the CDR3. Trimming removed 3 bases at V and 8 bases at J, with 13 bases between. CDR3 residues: CSVEEGGGTQYF. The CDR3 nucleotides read TGCAGCGTTGAGGAAGGTGGTGGAACCCAGTACTTC.

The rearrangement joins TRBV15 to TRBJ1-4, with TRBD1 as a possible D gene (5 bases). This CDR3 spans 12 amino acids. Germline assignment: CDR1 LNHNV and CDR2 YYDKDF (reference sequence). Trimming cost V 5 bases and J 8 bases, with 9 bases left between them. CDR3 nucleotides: TGTGCCACCAGCCAGGGTAAAGAAAAACTGTTTTTT. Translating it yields CATSQGKEKLFF.

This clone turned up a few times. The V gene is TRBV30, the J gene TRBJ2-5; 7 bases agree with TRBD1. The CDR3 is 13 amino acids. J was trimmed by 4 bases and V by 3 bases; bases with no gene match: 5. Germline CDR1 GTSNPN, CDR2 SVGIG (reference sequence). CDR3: CAWSGTVPETQYF. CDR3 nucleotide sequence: TGTGCCTGGAGCGGGACAGTACCAGAGACCCAGTACTTC.

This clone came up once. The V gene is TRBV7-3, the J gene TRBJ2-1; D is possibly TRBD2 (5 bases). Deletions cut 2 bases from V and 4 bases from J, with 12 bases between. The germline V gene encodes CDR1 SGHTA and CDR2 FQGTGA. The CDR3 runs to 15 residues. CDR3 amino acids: CASSLSGVGYNEQFF. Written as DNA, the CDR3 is TGTGCCAGCAGCTTATCCGGGGTAGGGTACAATGAGCAGTTCTTC.

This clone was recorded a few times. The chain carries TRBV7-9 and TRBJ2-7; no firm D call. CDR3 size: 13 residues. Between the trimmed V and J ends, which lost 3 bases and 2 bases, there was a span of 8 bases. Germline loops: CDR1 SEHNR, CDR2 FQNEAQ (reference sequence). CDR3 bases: TGTGCCAGCAGCTTGGACGGTACCTACGAGCAGTACTTC. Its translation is CASSLDGTYEQYF.

CDR3 sequence (DNA): TGTGCCAGCAGCCCAAACCCCTCAGGGGCGTCCGGGGAGCTGTTTTTT. It yields the protein CASSPNPSGASGELFF. The chain combines TRBV11-2 with TRBJ2-2; perhaps TRBD1 as D (6 bases). V was trimmed by 5 bases and J by 6 bases, leaving 19 bases between them. The length of the CDR3 is 16 residues. CDR1 is SGHAT, CDR2 FQNNGV, per germline.

The CDR3 sequence: CASSLDQQGQEQYF. The CDR3 region has the DNA TGTGCCAGCAGCTTAGACCAGCAGGGACAAGAGCAGTACTTC. This chain links TRBV11-1 with TRBJ2-7, with TRBD1 as a possible D gene (6 bases). Germline V gene lookup returns CDR1 SGHAT and CDR2 FQDESV (reference sequence). Trimming shortened V by 1 base and J by 7 bases, and 14 bases separated the two germline ends. The CDR3 runs 14 residues.

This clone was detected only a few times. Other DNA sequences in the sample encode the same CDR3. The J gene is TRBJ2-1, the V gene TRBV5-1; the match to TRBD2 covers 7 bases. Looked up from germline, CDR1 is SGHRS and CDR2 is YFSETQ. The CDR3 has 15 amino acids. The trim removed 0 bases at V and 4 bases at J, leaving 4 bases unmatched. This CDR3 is CASSLGASGYNEQFF. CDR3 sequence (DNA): TGCGCCAGCAGCTTGGGGGCTAGCGGATACAATGAGCAGTTCTTC.

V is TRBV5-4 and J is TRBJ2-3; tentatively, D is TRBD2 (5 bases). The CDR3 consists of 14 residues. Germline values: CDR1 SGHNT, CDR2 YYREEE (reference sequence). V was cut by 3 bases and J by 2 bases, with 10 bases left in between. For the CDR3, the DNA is TGTGCCAGCAGCTCGGAGGCCTACACAGATACGCAGTATTTT. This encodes CASSSEAYTDTQYF.

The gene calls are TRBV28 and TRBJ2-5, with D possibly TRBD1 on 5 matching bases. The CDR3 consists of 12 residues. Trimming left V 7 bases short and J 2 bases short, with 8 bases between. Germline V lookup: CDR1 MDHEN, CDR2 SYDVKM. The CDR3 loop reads CASKQGQETQYF. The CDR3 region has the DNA TGTGCCAGCAAGCAGGGTCAAGAGACCCAGTACTTC.

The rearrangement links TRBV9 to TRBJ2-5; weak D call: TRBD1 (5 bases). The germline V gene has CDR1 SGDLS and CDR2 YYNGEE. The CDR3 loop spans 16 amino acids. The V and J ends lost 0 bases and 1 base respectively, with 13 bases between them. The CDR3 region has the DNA TGTGCCAGCAGCGTAGGGGCCCGGCAGGGCCAAGAGACCCAGTACTTC. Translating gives CASSVGARQGQETQYF.

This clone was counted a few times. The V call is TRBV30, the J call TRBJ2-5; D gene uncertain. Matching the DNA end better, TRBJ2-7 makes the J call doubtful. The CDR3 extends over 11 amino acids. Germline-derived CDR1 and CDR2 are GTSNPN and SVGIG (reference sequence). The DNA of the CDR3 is TGTGCCTGGAGTGTAAAGGACGAGCAGTACTTC. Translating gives CAWSVKDEQYF.

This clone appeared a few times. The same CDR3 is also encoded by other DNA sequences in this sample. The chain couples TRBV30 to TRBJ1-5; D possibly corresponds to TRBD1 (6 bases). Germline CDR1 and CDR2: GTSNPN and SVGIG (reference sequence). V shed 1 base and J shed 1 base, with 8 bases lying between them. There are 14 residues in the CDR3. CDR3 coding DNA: TGTGCCTGGAGTGGCACAGGGAGCAATCAGCCCCAGCATTTT. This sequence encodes CAWSGTGSNQPQHF.

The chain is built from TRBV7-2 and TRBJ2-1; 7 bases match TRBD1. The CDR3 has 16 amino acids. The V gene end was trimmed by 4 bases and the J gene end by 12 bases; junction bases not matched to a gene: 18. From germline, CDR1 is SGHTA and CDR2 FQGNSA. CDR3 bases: TGTGCCAGCAGCTCCCCCTTCCAACAGGGGCCACTCGCGCAGTTCTTC. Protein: CASSSPFQQGPLAQFF.

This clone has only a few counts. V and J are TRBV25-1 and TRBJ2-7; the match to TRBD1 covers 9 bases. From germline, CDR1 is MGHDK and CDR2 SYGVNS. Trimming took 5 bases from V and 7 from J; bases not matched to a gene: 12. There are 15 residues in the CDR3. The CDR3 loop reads CASSRPGQGSGEQYF. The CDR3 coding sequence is TGTGCCAGCAGTCGACCGGGACAGGGTTCTGGGGAGCAGTACTTC.

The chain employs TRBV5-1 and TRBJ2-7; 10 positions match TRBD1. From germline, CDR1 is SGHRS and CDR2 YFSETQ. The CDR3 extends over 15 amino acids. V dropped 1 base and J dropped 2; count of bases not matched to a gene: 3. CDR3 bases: TGCGCCAGCAGCTTGCTGGGACAGGGGACCTACGAGCAGTACTTC. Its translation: CASSLLGQGTYEQYF.

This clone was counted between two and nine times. CDR3 sequence (DNA): TGTGCCAGCAGTCTGACGCATGGTGAGCAGTTCTTC. Translated, it gives CASSLTHGEQFF. The chain uses TRBV6-1 and TRBJ2-1; no firm D call. The germline gives CDR1 MNHNS, CDR2 SASEGT. The germline V and J ends were trimmed by 5 bases and 9 bases, with 11 bases remaining between them. The CDR3 extends over 12 amino acids.

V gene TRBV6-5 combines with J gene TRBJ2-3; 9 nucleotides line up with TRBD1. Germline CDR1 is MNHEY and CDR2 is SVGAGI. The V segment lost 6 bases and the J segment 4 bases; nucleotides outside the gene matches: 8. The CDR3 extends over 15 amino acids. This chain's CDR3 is CASSSRGQGSDTQYF. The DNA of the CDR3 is TGTGCCAGCAGCTCGAGAGGACAGGGGTCAGATACGCAGTATTTT.